This paragraph covers one T cell receptor beta chain sequence. The data were produced by immunoSEQ multiplex PCR, yet TCRdb's version contains in-frame clones alone and is incomplete. Among some 140,000 clones listed, approximately 96% were seen once. This specimen comes from a study of control samples from healthy donors and cancer patients. The sequenced material came from blood. This sequence was found in a man aged 35 to 55 in good health.

The CDR3 loop reads CASSLVGTSGGPDTQYF. For the CDR3, the DNA is TGTGCCAGCAGCTTAGTCGGGACTAGCGGGGGCCCAGATACGCAGTATTTT. The rearrangement links TRBV7-9 to TRBJ2-3; 14 positions agree with TRBD2. With V trimmed by 1 base and J by 4 bases, 4 bases remained unmatched. This CDR3 is built from 17 residues. Germline V gene sequence: CDR1 SEHNR, CDR2 FQNEAQ (reference sequence).